This T cell receptor beta chain comes out of a study of regulatory T cells in long-lasting Graves disease. As to this clonotype: A much larger clone lies a single base off, so this may be a read error.

Time point here: newly diagnosed GD, antithyroid drugs for less than 3 months. Researchers made the TCR library from RNA that was extracted from PBMCs. Building of the TCR beta libraries involved iRepertoire HTBI primers and Arm-PCR of CDR3 regions. In TCRdb, the multiplex PCR reads were re-called with MiXCR into one record per CDR3 protein. In the table there are under 800,000 distinct CDR3 sequences, approximately 15% of which are singletons. In addition, the sample was reused for a study of T cells in Graves' hyperthyroidism and ophthalmopathy. That source reports: Graves' hyperthyroidism was deemed stable absent ophthalmopathy progression within 18 months. The primer set for the first-round RT-PCR of the TCR CDR3 was HTBI. A model using 13 V-J features told ophthalmopathy apart from stable hyperthyroidism.

The sample in question was peripheral blood mononuclear cells (PBMCs), obtained at new diagnosis, from a patient treated with antithyroid drugs. The TCR comes from a woman younger than 45 with Graves disease.

As DNA, the CDR3 is TGTGCCAGCAGCGGACAGGGTACGAACACCGGGGAGCTGTCTTTT. It yields the protein CASSGQGTNTGELSF. The V and J genes are TRBV6-1 and TRBJ2-2, with 8 bases aligning to TRBD1. CDR1 is MNHNS and CDR2 is SASEGT in the germline V gene. This CDR3 is 15 amino acids long.